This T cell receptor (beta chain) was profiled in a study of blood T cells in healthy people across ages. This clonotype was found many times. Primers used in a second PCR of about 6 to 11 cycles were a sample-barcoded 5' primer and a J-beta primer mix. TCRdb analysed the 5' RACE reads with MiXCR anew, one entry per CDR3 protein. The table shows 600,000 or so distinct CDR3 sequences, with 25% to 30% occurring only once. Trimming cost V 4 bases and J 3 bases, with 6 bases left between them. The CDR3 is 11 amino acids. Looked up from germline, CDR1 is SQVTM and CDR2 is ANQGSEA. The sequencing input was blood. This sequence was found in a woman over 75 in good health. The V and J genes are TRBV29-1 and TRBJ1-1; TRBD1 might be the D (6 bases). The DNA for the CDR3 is TGCAGCGTTGGGACAGACACTGAAGCTTTCTTT. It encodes CSVGTDTEAFF.